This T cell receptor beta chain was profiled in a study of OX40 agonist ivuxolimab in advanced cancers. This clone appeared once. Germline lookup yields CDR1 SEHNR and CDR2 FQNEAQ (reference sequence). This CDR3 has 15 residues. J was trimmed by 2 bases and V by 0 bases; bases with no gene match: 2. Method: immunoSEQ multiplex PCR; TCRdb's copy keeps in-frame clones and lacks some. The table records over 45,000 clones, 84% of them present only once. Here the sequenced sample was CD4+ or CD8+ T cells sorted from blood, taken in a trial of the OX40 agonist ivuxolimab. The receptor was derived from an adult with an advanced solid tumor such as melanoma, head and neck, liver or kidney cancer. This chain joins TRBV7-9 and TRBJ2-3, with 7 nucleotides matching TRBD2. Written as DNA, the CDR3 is TGTGCCAGCAGCTTAGCGGGAGGGATCACAGATACGCAGTATTTT. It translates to CASSLAGGITDTQYF.